The TCR beta chain under discussion was sequenced for a study of CD8+CD57+ T cells in acquired aplastic anemia. It was patients with CD8+CD57+ cell expansion by flow cytometry who were chosen for sequencing. Researchers used genomic DNA as the template to profile TCR beta VDJ and CDR3. TCRdb used MiXCR to reprocess the reads, holding one entry per CDR3 protein. The sample has about 250,000 distinct CDR3 sequences, around 45% seen once. The germline CDR1 and CDR2 sequences are SEHNR and FQNEAQ (reference sequence). V lost 5 bases to trimming and J lost 14 bases, with 15 bases between them. The CDR3 has 11 amino acids.

The receptor was derived from a human donor with aplastic anemia. The chain links TRBV7-9 to TRBJ1-2, with TRBD1 as a possible D gene (5 bases). The specimen was sorted CD4+, CD8+, or CD8+CD57+ T cells (not recorded which) from PBMCs. CDR3 nucleotides: TGTGCCAGCAGCCAAGAGGGGTTGGAGACCTTC. As protein: CASSQEGLETF.